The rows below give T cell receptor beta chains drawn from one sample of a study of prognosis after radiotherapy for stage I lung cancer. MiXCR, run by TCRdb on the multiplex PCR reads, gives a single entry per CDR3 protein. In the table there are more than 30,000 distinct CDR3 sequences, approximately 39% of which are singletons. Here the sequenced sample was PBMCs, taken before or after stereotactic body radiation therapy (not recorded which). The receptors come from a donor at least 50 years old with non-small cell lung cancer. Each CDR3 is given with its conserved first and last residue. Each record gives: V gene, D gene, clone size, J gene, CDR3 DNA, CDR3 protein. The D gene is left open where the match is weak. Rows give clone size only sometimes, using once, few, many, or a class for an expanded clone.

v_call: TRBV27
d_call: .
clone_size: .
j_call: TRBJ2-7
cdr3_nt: TGTGCCAGCAGTTTATCCCCACAGGGTTCCTACGAGCAGTACTTC
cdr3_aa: CASSLSPQGSYEQYF

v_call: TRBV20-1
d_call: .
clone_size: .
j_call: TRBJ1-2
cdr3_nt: TGCAGTGCTAGAGACACAGGGAGAGCTGGCTACACCTTC
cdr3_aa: CSARDTGRAGYTF

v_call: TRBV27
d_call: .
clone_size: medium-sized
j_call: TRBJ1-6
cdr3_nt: TGTGCCAGCAGTTTTCAAAATTCACCCCTCCACTTT
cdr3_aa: CASSFQNSPLHF

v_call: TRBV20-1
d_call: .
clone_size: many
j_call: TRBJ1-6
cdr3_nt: TGCAGTGCTGACCAATTCGGACAGCGGAATTCACCCCTCCACTTT
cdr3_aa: CSADQFGQRNSPLHF

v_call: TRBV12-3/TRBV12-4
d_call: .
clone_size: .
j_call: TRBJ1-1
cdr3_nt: TGTGCCAGCAGTTTAGCGTTGGGGGGGACTGAAGCTTTCTTT
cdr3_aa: CASSLALGGTEAFF

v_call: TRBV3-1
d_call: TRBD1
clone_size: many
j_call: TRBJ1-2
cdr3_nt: TGTGCCAGCAGCCAAACAGGGGTCGGCTACACCTTC
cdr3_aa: CASSQTGVGYTF

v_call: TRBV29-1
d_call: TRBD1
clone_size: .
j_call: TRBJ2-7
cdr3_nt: TGCAGCGTAGCCCGGGACAGGGGCGACGAGCAGTACTTC
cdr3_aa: CSVARDRGDEQYF

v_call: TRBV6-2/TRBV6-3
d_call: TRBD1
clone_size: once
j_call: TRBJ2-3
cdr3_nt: TGTGCCAACAGTTTTGGGACAGAGTGTGATACGCAGTATTTT
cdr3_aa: CANSFGTECDTQYF

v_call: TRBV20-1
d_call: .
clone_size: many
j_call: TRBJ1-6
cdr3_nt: TGCAGTGCTAGTCCGGGACAAATAGCTTCACCCCTCCACTTT
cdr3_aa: CSASPGQIASPLHF

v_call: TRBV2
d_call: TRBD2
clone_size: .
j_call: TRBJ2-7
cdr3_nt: TGTGCCAGCAGCGCCTGGGGAGGGTCCTACGAGCAGTACTTC
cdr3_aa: CASSAWGGSYEQYF

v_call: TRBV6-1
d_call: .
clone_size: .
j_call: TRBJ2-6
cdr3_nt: TGTGCCAGCACGGACACAAGCTCTGGGGCCAACGTCCTGACTTTC
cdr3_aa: CASTDTSSGANVLTF

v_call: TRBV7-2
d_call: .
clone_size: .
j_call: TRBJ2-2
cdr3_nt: TGTGCCAGCAGCGCCCAGACGGCCGGGGAGCTGTTTTTT
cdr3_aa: CASSAQTAGELFF

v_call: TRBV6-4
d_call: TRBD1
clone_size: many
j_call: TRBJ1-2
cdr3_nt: TGTGCCAGCAGTGTCGACAGGGGTCTTGGCTACACCTTC
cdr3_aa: CASSVDRGLGYTF

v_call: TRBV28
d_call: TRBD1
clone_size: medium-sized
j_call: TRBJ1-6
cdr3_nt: TGTGCCAGCAGTGAGGGACAGAATTCACCCCTCCACTTT
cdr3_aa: CASSEGQNSPLHF

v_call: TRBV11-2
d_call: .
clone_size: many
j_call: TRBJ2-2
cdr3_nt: TGTGCCAGCAGCACCCGACAGAGCACCGGGGAGCTGTTTTTT
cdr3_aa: CASSTRQSTGELFF

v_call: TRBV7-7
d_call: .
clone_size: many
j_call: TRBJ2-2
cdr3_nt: TGTGCTAGCAGCTCCGTGAGGGGGACCGGGGAGCTGTTTTTT
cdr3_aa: CASSSVRGTGELFF

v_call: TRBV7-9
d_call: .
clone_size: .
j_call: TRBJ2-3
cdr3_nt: TGTGCCAGCAGCCCGAGAGGAGTTGTTCACACAGATACGCAGTATTTT
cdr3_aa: CASSPRGVVHTDTQYF

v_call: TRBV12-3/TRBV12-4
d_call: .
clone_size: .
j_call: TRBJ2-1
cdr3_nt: TGTGCCAGCAGTTTATTGGGGTATGAGCAGTTCTTC
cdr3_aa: CASSLLGYEQFF

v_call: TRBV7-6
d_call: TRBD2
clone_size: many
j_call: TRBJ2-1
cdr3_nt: TGTGCCAGCAGCTTAGCCCCGCGGGGGGGCCCCAATGAGCAGTTCTTC
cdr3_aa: CASSLAPRGGPNEQFF

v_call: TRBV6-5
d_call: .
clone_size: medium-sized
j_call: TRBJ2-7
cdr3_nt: TGTGCCAGCAGTTACGGCTGGGACTCCTACGAGCAGTACTTC
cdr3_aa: CASSYGWDSYEQYF

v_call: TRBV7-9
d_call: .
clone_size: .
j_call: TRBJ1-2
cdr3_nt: TGTGCCAGCAGCTTAGGGCTGATGACAGACAACAACTATGGCTACACCTTC
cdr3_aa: CASSLGLMTDNNYGYTF

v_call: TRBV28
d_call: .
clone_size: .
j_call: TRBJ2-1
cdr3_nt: TGTGCCAGCATTGCCGGGATACCCTACAATGATCAGTTCTTC
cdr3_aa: CASIAGIPYNDQFF

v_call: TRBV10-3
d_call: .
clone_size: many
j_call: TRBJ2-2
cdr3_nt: TGTGCCATCAGTGACCAACTCAACACCGGGGAGCTGTTTTTT
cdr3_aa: CAISDQLNTGELFF

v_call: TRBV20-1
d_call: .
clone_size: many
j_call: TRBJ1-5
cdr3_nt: TGCAGTGCCCTCCGGGCTCAAACGGATCAGCCCCAGCATTTT
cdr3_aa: CSALRAQTDQPQHF